The sequence of this T cell receptor beta chain was determined in a study of blood T cell repertoires in COVID-19. Background on the study: The study drew acute and convalescent COVID-19 samples from the United States, Italy and Spain. Sample material is recorded as cDNA or gDNA derived from T cells, B-cell-depleted T cells, or PBMCs.

Original handling: Reference gene primer amplification gave nucleated cell count estimates. Method: immunoSEQ multiplex PCR; TCRdb's copy keeps in-frame clones and lacks some. V and J calls and clone size are those listed in that table; D and trimming were worked out from the DNA. The data hold approximately 60,000 clones, with roughly 85% observed a single time. Germline assignment: CDR1 LNHDA and CDR2 SQIVND (reference sequence). There are 18 residues in the CDR3. The V gene end was trimmed by 5 bases and the J gene end by 2 bases; junction bases not matched to a gene: 15. This TCR was sampled from a human donor in a cohort sampled during active COVID-19. The chain uses TRBV19 and TRBJ1-5, with 7 bases lining up with TRBD1. What was sequenced was peripheral blood. CDR3: CASSPHNRGIRGNQPQHF. As DNA, the CDR3 is TGTGCCAGTAGTCCGCACAACAGGGGAATCCGAGGCAATCAGCCCCAGCATTTT.